This is a list of T cell receptor beta chains from one sample in a study of blood T cell dynamics during melanoma immunotherapy. The protocol was immunoSEQ multiplex PCR, while the TCRdb copy is restricted to in-frame clones and leaves out a portion. The data show approximately 7,800 clones, 70% to 90% seen once. The input for sequencing was blood, taken from a patient treated with checkpoint blockade. These receptors all come from a human donor with melanoma. The CDR3 runs from the conserved cysteine through the conserved F or W. The order of the fields is V gene, clone size, J gene, D gene, CDR3 DNA, CDR3 protein. A D gene is named only where the DNA matches it firmly. Clone size is shown for a subset of rows, as once, few, many or a class of expanded clone.

>TRBV6-4|NA|TRBJ2-3|NA
TGTGCCAGCAGTGGAGCCGGGACCTCCACAGATACGCAGTATTTT
CASSGAGTSTDTQYF
>TRBV19|once|TRBJ2-4|NA
TGTGCCAGTAGGGCGACGGGTGGGCTAGCCAAAAACATTCAGTACTTC
CASRATGGLAKNIQYF
>TRBV11-2|NA|TRBJ2-5|TRBD1
TGTGCCAGCAGCTTAGCGGACAGGTGGCAAGAGACCCAGTACTTC
CASSLADRWQETQYF
>TRBV10-3|NA|TRBJ2-3|NA
TGTGCCATCAGTGGGGACGATGGCACAGATACGCAGTATTTT
CAISGDDGTDTQYF
>TRBV27|NA|TRBJ2-7|TRBD1
TGTGCCAGCAGTTTAAGGACAGGTAGCTCCTACGAGCAGTACTTC
CASSLRTGSSYEQYF
>TRBV7-9|NA|TRBJ2-7|TRBD2
TGTGCCAGCAGCCCCGGGACTAGCGGGAACAACGAGCAGTACTTC
CASSPGTSGNNEQYF
>TRBV19|NA|TRBJ2-1|NA
TGTGCCAGTAGTACAGCCAGCAACTGGAATGAGCAGTTCTTC
CASSTASNWNEQFF
>TRBV20-1|NA|TRBJ1-1|NA
TGCAGTGCTAGGGTGTACACTGAAGCTTTCTTT
CSARVYTEAFF
>TRBV7-9|NA|TRBJ1-5|NA
TGTGCCAGCAGCTTGCAAGGCAGCTTTAATCAGCCCCAGCATTTT
CASSLQGSFNQPQHF
>TRBV7-2|once|TRBJ2-3|NA
TGTGCCAGCAGCCTCATTCCATATACGCAGTATTTT
CASSLIPYTQYF